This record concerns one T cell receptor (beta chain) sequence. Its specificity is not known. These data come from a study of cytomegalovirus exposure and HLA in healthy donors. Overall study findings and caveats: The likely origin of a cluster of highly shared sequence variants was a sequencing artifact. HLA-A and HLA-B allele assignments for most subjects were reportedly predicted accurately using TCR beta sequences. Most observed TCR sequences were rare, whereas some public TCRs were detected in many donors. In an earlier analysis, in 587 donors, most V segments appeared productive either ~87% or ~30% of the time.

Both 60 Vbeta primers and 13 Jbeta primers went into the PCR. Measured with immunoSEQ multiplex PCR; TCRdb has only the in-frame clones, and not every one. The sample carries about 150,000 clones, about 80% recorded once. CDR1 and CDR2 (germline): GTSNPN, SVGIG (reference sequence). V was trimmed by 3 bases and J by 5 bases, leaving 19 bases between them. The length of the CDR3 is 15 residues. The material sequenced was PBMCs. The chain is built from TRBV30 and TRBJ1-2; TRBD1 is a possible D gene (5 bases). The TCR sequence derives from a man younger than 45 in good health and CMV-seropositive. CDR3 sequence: CAWRNALGHLYGYTF. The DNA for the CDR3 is TGTGCCTGGAGAAACGCCCTAGGACACTTGTATGGCTACACCTTC.